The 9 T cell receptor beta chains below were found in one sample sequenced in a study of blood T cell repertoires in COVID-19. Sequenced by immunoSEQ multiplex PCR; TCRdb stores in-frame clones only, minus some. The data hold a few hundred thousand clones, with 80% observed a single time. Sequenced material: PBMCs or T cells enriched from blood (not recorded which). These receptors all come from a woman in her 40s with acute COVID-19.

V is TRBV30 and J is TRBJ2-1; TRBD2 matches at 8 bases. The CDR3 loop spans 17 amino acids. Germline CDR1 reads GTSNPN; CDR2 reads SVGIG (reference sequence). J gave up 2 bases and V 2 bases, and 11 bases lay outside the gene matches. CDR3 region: CAWSSIGRRGAYNEQFF. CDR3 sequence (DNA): TGTGCCTGGAGTTCGATAGGGAGGCGGGGGGCCTACAATGAGCAGTTCTTC.

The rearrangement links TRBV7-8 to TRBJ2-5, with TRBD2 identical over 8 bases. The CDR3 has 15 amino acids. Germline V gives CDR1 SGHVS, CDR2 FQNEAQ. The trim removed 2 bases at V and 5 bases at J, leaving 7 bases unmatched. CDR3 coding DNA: TGTGCCAGCAGCTTATTTCCGGGAGGGGGGGAGACCCAGTACTTC. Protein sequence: CASSLFPGGGETQYF.

The CDR3 protein is CASSARTANGNTIYF. In DNA, the CDR3 is TGTGCCAGCAGCGCCAGGACAGCGAACGGAAACACCATATATTTT. The V call is TRBV11-2, the J call TRBJ1-3; D might be TRBD1 (6 bases). The CDR3 consists of 15 residues. Trimming shortened V by 5 bases and J by 4 bases, and 15 bases separated the two germline ends. Germline assignment: CDR1 SGHAT and CDR2 FQNNGV. The full variable domain, its missing parts supplied by reference TRBV11-2 and TRBJ1-3, is EAGVAQSPRYKIIEKRQSVAFWCNPISGHATLYWYQQILGQGPKLLIQFQNNGVVDDSQLPKDRFSAERLKGVDSTLKIQPAKLEDSAVYLCASSARTANGNTIYFGEGSWLTVV.

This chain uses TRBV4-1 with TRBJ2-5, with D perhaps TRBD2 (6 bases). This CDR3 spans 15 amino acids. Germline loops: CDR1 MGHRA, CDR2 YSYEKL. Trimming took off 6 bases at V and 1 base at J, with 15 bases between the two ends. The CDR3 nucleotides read TGCGCCAGCAGGCCCCGGGACTTCCCCCAAGAGACCCAGTACTTC. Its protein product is CASRPRDFPQETQYF.

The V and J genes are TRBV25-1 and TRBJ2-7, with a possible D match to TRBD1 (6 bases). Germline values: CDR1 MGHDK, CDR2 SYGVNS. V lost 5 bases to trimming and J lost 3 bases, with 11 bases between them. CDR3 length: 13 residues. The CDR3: CASSSYRVYEQYF. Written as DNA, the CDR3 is TGTGCCAGCAGTAGCTACAGGGTCTACGAGCAGTACTTC.

The CDR3 sequence: CASSAKGGDEQFF. The CDR3 coding sequence is TGTGCCAGCAGTGCTAAAGGGGGGGATGAGCAGTTCTTC. The rearrangement uses TRBV6-4 and TRBJ2-1, with D possibly TRBD2 on 7 matching bases. Looked up from germline, CDR1 is MRHNA and CDR2 is SNTAGT. The V and J ends lost 4 bases and 8 bases respectively, with 12 bases between them. This CDR3 comprises 13 residues.

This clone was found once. CDR3 bases: TGTGCCAGCAGACAAGACAGTAACCGAGCTTTCTTT. Protein product: CASRQDSNRAFF. The chain recombines TRBV5-4 with TRBJ1-1; D perhaps matches TRBD1 (5 bases). The ends were cut back, 5 bases at V and 10 bases at J, with 15 bases in the middle. Germline V gene lookup returns CDR1 SGHNT and CDR2 YYREEE (reference sequence). The CDR3 is 12 amino acids.

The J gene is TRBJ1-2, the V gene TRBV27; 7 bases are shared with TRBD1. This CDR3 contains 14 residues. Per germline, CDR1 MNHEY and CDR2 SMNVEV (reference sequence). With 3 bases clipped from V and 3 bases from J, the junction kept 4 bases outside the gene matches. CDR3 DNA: TGTGCCAGCAGTTTGGCCCAGGGGGACTATGGCTACACCTTC. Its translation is CASSLAQGDYGYTF.

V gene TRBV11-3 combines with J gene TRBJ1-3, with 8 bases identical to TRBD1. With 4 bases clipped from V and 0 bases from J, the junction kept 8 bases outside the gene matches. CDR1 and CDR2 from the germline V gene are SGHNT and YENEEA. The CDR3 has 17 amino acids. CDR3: CASSWKQGGVSGNTIYF. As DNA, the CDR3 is TGTGCCAGCAGCTGGAAACAGGGGGGGGTCTCTGGAAACACCATATATTTT.